The entry that follows covers one T cell receptor (beta chain) sequence. This clone appeared once. The antigen it binds to is not known. The record has no base qualities; no much larger clone is one base away. The data derive from a study of T cell responses to AZD1222 COVID-19 vaccine (dated by TCRdb to 2020 to 2022). Study-wide context: TCR sequencing covered 233 trial participants: 207 given two doses of AZD1222 and approximately 26 given two doses of MenACWY control vaccine. Trial participants were enrolled by age into 18-55, 56-69 and 70-plus year subgroups, with approximately 150, 28 and 58 TCR-sequenced participants respectively. Broad study findings and their caveats: Nearly half of unique spike-specific TCRs reportedly recognized epitopes outside regions mutated in the B.1.351 and B.1.1.7 variants. Participants were mostly white British and included more females than males, and it was suggested by the authors that clonal diversity may have been underestimated. Spike-specific TCR breadth and depth rose significantly after two AZD1222 doses compared with day 0 and with MenACWY recipients. Vaccine-associated CD4 TCRs spanned the whole spike protein, with dominant responses in regions 160-218 and 743-854. Because no day 14 peak-response samples were available, repertoires were characterized only after the peak T cell response. Conclusions about previously exposed vaccinees were limited because only six AZD1222 recipients were SARS-CoV-2 seropositive at baseline. In the small 56-69-year group, the increase in depth fell short of significance, most likely because of low power.

The time point tag for this specimen amounts to: about 28 days (+/-7) after the second vaccine dose. Because spike-specific TCR depth and breadth did not differ between the two schedules, AZD1222 recipients who got a second dose at roughly 4 weeks were pooled with those who got a second dose at roughly 12 weeks. Vaccinee samples came from UK trials COV001 and COV002, including a single-blind randomized controlled phase 2/3 trial of AZD1222 (ChAdOx1 nCoV-19) in healthy adults. For TCRbeta chain sequencing, PBMC samples from trial participants were taken at day 0 and at day 28 after the second dose. The CDR3 regions of human TCRbeta chains were subjected to immunosequencing. On the authors' methods: Repertoire TCRs were checked for matches against a reference library of SARS-CoV-2-specific TCRs that had been generated using the MIRA antigen-specificity platform. Breadth meant the fraction of unique TCRs that were SARS-CoV-2-associated, whereas depth meant the fraction of total T cells that were SARS-CoV-2-associated. Using the MIRA data, each spike-specific TCR was assigned both to the spike region to which the TCR was reactive and to a CD4 or CD8 class. Log10-transformed breadth and depth values were compared by one-way ANOVA with Sidak's multiple comparisons tests. TCRdb holds this immuneACCESS table with in-frame rearrangements only. Some clones are missing; in checked studies, unresolved V genes explain under half, and the rest has no known cause. That table supplies the V and J calls and clone size; D and trimming were determined from the DNA. The sample records about 99,000 clones, roughly nine tenths of which are singletons. The top ten constitute 7.5% to 9.5% of the sample.

This clonotype originated in an adult who received the AZD1222 COVID-19 vaccine. The source was peripheral blood, collected 28 days after the second AZD1222 dose.

CDR3 reads: CASSLTQGATEAFF. The base sequence is TGTGCCAGCAGCTTAACACAGGGGGCTACTGAAGCTTTCTTT. The rearrangement combines TRBV7-3 with TRBJ1-1; TRBD1 aligns with 9 central bases. From V the trimming removes 0 bases and from J it removes 5 bases, while the gene matches leave 1 base of the junction unaccounted for. From cysteine to phenylalanine, the CDR3 is 14 amino acids long. The kept DNA is CDR3 alone, 42 bases in frame from the first base. CDR1 and CDR2 were assigned from the germline V gene as SGHTA and FQGTGA.